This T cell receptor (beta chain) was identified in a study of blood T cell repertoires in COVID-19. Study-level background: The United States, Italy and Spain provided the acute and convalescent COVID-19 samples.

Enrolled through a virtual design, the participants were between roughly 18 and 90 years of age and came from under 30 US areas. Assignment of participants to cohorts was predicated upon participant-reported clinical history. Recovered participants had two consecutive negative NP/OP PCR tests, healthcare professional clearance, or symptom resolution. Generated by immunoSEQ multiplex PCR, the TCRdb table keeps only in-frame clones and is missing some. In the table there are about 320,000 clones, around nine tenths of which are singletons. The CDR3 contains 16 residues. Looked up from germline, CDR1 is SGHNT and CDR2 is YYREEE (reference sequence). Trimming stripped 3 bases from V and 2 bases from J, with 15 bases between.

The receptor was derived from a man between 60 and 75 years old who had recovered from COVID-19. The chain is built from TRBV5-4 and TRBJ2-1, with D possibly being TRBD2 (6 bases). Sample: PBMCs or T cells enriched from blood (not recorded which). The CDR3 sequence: CASSYLGGGPYNEQFF. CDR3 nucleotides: TGTGCCAGCAGCTATCTAGGCGGAGGGCCCTACAATGAGCAGTTCTTC.